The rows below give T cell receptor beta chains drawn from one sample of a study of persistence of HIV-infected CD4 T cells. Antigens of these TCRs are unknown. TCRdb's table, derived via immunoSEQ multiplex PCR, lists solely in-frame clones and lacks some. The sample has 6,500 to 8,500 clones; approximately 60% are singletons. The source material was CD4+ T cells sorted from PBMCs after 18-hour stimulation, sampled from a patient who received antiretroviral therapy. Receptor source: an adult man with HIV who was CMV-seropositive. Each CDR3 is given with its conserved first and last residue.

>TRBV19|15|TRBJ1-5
CASKTFGTDNQPQHF
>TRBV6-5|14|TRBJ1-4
CASSYSGRGGELFF
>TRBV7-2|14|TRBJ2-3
CASSPAVQGGTQYF
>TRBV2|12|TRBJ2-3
CASHDSGDTQYF
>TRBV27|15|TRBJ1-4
CASRDRAAVDEKLFF
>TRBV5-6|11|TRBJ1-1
CASRGVTEAFF
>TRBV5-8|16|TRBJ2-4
CASSSGDGIAKNIQYF
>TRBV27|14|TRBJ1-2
CASSLRGPRYGYTF
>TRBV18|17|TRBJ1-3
CASSPSPLHRSGNTIYF
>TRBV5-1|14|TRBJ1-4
CASSLGQGAEKLFF
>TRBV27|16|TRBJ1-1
CASSPRTGRENTEAFF
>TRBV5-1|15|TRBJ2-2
CASSRTASNTGELFF
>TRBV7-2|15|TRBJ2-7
CASSKGGAGRFEQYF
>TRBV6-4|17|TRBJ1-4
CASSDPFPGQGNEKLFF
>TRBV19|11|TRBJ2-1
CASSRWNEQFF
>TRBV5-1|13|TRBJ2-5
CASMRVGSETQYF
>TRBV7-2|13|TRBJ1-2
CASSLTTDYGYTF
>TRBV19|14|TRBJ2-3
CASSIDISTDTQYF
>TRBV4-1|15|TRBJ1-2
CASSPVPDREHGYTF
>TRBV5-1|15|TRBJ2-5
CASSSGGTPEETQYF
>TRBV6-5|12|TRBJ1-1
CASRKGNTEAFF
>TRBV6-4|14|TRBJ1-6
CASSPRGDNSPLHF
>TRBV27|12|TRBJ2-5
CASSLAGGTQYF
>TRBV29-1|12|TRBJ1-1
CSVKGASTEAFF
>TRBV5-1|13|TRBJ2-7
CASSEVSSYEQYF
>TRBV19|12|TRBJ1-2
CASTSGGLGYTF
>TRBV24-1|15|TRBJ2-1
CATSDPTVPYNEQFF
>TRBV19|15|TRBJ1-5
CASSNLDRPNQPQHF
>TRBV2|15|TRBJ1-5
CASSFTGQGTQPQHF
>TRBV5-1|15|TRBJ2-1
CASSPGASGDNEQFF
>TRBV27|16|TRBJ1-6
CASSSFTGTGNSPLHF
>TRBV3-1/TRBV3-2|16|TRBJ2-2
CASSQDNRRKAGELFF
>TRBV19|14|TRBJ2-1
CASSPTGLLIEQFF
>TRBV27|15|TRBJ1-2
CASRQSPGSPGGYTF
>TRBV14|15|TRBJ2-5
CASSRQGLGRETQYF
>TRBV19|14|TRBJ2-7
CASSIDLSSGEQYF
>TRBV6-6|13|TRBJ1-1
CASRTTLNTEAFF
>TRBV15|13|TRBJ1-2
CATSMRTGQGYTF
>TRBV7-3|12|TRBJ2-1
CASSFLRGEQFF
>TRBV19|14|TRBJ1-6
CASSVDRETSPLHF
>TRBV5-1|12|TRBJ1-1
CASSYGQSEAFF
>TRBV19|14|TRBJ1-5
CASSSGEMLQPQHF
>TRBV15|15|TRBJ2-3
CATSKRTIAADTQYF
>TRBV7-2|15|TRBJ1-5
CASSLDWSSRTPQHF
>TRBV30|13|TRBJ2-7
CAWMGPGTYEQYF
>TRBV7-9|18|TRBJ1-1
CASSLARGTGGGITEAFF
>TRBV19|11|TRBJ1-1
CASQGSAEAFF
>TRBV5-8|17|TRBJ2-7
CASSWRRDTISSYEQYF
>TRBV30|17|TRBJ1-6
CAWRGPGYEGTYSPLHF
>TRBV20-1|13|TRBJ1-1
CSASRQGRSGTFF
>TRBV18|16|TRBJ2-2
CASSPPASTFTGELFF
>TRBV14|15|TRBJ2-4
CASSQEGTLKNIQYF
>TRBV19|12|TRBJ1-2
CASSILGSGYTF
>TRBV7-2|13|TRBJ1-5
CASSPYIAQPQHF
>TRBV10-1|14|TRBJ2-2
CASSQAQNTGELFF
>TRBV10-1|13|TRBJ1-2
CASSETAWGGYTF
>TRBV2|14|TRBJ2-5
CASSGGTGRETQYF
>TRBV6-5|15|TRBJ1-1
CASSYSRVSGTEAFF
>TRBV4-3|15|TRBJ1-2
CASSQSRLGPYGYTF